This T cell receptor (beta chain) comes out of a study of response to subunit inactivated influenza vaccine. MiXCR, run by TCRdb on the RT-PCR reads, gives a single entry per CDR3 protein. This sample yields almost 600,000 distinct CDR3 sequences, of which around 15% are seen a single time; around 10% belongs to the top ten. General study results and limits: Authors suggested that a seasonal influenza vaccination recruits few new T cells each time.

In regard to this clonotype: What it binds is not known.

The receptor's source is a man between 45 and 60 years old who received an inactivated influenza vaccine. This specimen consisted of PBMCs from blood, obtained about 13 days after vaccination.

The CDR3 loop is CAIKGEETQYF. The CDR3 bases are TGTGCCATCAAAGGAGAAGAGACCCAGTACTTC. The chain carries TRBV10-3 and TRBJ2-5; D not certain. The CDR3 consists of 11 residues. The V end was cut by 7 bases, the J end by 3 bases, with 6 bases between. Germline-derived CDR1 and CDR2 are ENHRY and SYGVKD.